The rows below give T cell receptor beta chains drawn from one sample of a study of spatial heterogeneity in lung cancer. MiXCR was run by TCRdb on the 5' RACE reads, yielding one entry per CDR3 protein. The table lists 6,000 to 9,000 distinct CDR3 sequences, roughly 5.4% of them singletons, with 39% in the top ten. The sample in question was PBMCs, obtained at surgery. These receptors were taken from a male donor with early-stage non-small cell lung cancer. The CDR3 runs from the conserved cysteine through the conserved F or W. The D gene is left open where the match is weak. Not every row has a clone size; where given, it reads once, few, many or a size class.

TRBJ1-5,many,TRBD1,TRBV7-2,CASSLAGQGGQPQHF,TGTGCCAGCAGCTTAGCCGGACAGGGAGGCCAGCCCCAGCATTTT
TRBJ1-4,many,.,TRBV6-6,CASTLNEKLFF,TGTGCCAGCACGCTTAATGAAAAACTGTTTTTT
TRBJ2-7,many,.,TRBV9,CASSATGYEQYF,TGTGCCAGCAGCGCGACAGGCTACGAGCAGTACTTC
TRBJ2-1,many,.,TRBV24-1,CATGARLDEQFF,TGTGCCACCGGGGCTAGACTGGATGAGCAGTTCTTC
TRBJ2-7,many,.,TRBV6-5,CASSYYRRADEQYF,TGTGCCAGCAGTTACTATCGCAGGGCTGACGAGCAGTACTTC
TRBJ2-2,many,.,TRBV14,CASSQQGTGELFF,TGTGCCAGCAGCCAACAGGGAACCGGGGAGCTGTTTTTT
TRBJ2-1,.,TRBD2,TRBV10-3,CAIAVQRDSYNEQFF,TGTGCCATCGCCGTGCAGCGGGACTCCTACAATGAGCAGTTCTTC
TRBJ2-3,few,TRBD2,TRBV6-6,CASSYALTSGGADTQYF,TGTGCCAGCAGTTACGCTCTGACTAGCGGGGGGGCTGATACGCAGTATTTT
TRBJ2-3,many,TRBD1,TRBV19,CASSPRQGPDTQYF,TGTGCCAGTAGTCCCCGACAGGGGCCAGATACGCAGTATTTT
TRBJ2-7,many,TRBD2,TRBV12-3/TRBV12-4,CASSLAGLAGYEQYF,TGTGCCAGCAGTCTCGCCGGGCTAGCGGGCTACGAGCAGTACTTC
TRBJ2-7,few,TRBD1,TRBV27,CASSFGWGQTWLGQYF,TGTGCCAGCAGTTTTGGTTGGGGACAGACTTGGCTGGGGCAGTACTTC
TRBJ2-7,many,TRBD1,TRBV27,CASSGSGTASYEQYF,TGTGCCAGCAGTGGATCCGGGACAGCTTCCTACGAGCAGTACTTC
TRBJ2-2,many,.,TRBV15,CATSREGFTGELFF,TGTGCCACCAGCAGAGAAGGTTTCACCGGGGAGCTGTTTTTT
TRBJ2-1,many,.,TRBV7-6,CASSSFISYNEQFF,TGTGCCAGCAGCTCCTTTATCTCCTACAATGAGCAGTTCTTC
TRBJ1-5,many,.,TRBV7-8,CASSPRGGNQPQHF,TGTGCCAGCAGCCCACGAGGGGGCAATCAGCCCCAGCATTTT
TRBJ2-3,many,TRBD2,TRBV5-1,CASRWTSGSTDTQYF,TGCGCCAGCAGATGGACTAGCGGGTCCACAGATACGCAGTATTTT
TRBJ1-5,many,.,TRBV12-5,CASGLVGRGVPFYSNQPQHF,TGTGCTAGTGGTTTGGTCGGTAGAGGGGTACCCTTTTATAGCAATCAGCCCCAGCATTTT
TRBJ1-1,many,.,TRBV27,CASSWGMNTEAFF,TGTGCCAGCAGTTGGGGGATGAACACTGAAGCTTTCTTT
TRBJ2-7,many,.,TRBV3-1,CASSQVPGFFYEQYF,TGTGCCAGCAGCCAAGTTCCGGGGTTTTTCTACGAGCAGTACTTC
TRBJ2-1,medium-sized,TRBD2,TRBV11-2,CASSIGLAGTEQFF,TGTGCCAGCAGCATCGGACTAGCGGGGACCGAGCAGTTCTTC
TRBJ2-1,medium-sized,.,TRBV6-2/TRBV6-3,CASSLREGGSYNEQFF,TGTGCCAGCAGTCTACGGGAAGGGGGCTCCTACAATGAGCAGTTCTTC
TRBJ1-1,medium-sized,.,TRBV11-3,CASSLSVYTEAFF,TGTGCCAGCAGCTTAAGCGTCTACACTGAAGCTTTCTTT
TRBJ1-5,few,TRBD1,TRBV12-3/TRBV12-4,CASSSRQPGGQQPQHF,TGTGCCAGCAGTTCCCGGCAGCCAGGGGGCCAACAGCCCCAGCATTTT
TRBJ1-6,many,.,TRBV5-1,CASSSGTAGSPLHF,TGCGCCAGCAGCTCCGGGACCGCGGGTTCACCCCTCCACTTT
TRBJ1-1,many,.,TRBV9,CASSETLNTEAFF,TGTGCCAGCAGCGAGACATTGAACACTGAAGCTTTCTTT
TRBJ2-2,many,.,TRBV9,CASSVRSVANTGELFF,TGTGCCAGCAGCGTACGTTCAGTGGCGAACACCGGGGAGCTGTTTTTT
TRBJ2-3,.,TRBD2,TRBV4-2,CASSQEAKRGGTDTQYF,TGTGCCAGCAGCCAAGAGGCTAAGCGGGGGGGCACAGATACGCAGTATTTT
TRBJ1-5,many,.,TRBV7-2,CASSLAPRDQPQHF,TGTGCCAGCAGCTTAGCGCCCAGGGATCAGCCCCAGCATTTT
TRBJ2-7,many,TRBD1,TRBV6-1,CASIYRGDEQYF,TGTGCCAGCATTTACAGGGGGGACGAGCAGTACTTC
TRBJ1-4,many,.,TRBV18,CASSPMTTAATNEKLFF,TGTGCCAGCTCACCGATGACTACAGCTGCAACTAATGAAAAACTGTTTTTT
TRBJ2-7,medium-sized,.,TRBV11-2,CASSLEYQGYEQYF,TGTGCCAGCAGCTTAGAGTACCAGGGCTACGAGCAGTACTTC
TRBJ2-7,.,.,TRBV18,CASSSQSGDYEQYF,TGTGCCAGCTCATCCCAATCCGGGGACTACGAGCAGTACTTC
TRBJ1-1,many,.,TRBV3-1,CASSHPGQKNTEAFF,TGTGCCAGCAGCCACCCTGGACAGAAGAACACTGAAGCTTTCTTT
TRBJ2-7,many,.,TRBV7-8,CASSATVTYEQYF,TGTGCCAGCAGCGCGACGGTTACCTACGAGCAGTACTTC
TRBJ2-7,many,.,TRBV20-1,CSARPIGPFYEQYF,TGCAGTGCTCGCCCGATTGGGCCTTTCTACGAGCAGTACTTC
TRBJ2-1,.,TRBD1,TRBV11-2,CASSLGQGAYNEQFF,TGTGCCAGCAGCCTTGGACAGGGGGCCTACAATGAGCAGTTCTTC
TRBJ2-2,many,.,TRBV4-1,CASSSGLNTGELFF,TGCGCCAGCAGTTCGGGCCTTAACACCGGGGAGCTGTTTTTT
TRBJ2-1,many,TRBD1,TRBV6-5,CASSARDSPTYNEQFF,TGTGCCAGCAGTGCCCGGGACAGTCCTACCTACAATGAGCAGTTCTTC
TRBJ1-1,once,TRBD1,TRBV28,CASRPSQGAIDTEAFF,TGTGCCAGCAGACCGTCACAGGGGGCAATAGACACTGAAGCTTTCTTT
TRBJ1-5,many,.,TRBV6-6,CASSDPYHRDRGHQPQHF,TGTGCCAGCAGTGATCCTTACCACCGGGACCGGGGCCATCAGCCCCAGCATTTT
TRBJ2-4,many,.,TRBV7-9,CASSVPPGNIQYF,TGTGCCAGCTCCGTCCCGCCGGGTAACATTCAGTACTTC
TRBJ2-6,.,.,TRBV7-8,CASSSTYRTGANVLTF,TGTGCCAGCAGCTCGACCTACAGAACTGGGGCCAACGTCCTGACTTTC
TRBJ1-5,many,TRBD1,TRBV2,CASSAGTGNNQPQHF,TGTGCCAGCAGTGCTGGGACAGGGAACAATCAGCCCCAGCATTTT
TRBJ2-3,many,TRBD2,TRBV20-1,CSADSAGEKTDTQYF,TGCAGTGCCGACTCGGCGGGAGAAAAGACAGATACGCAGTATTTT